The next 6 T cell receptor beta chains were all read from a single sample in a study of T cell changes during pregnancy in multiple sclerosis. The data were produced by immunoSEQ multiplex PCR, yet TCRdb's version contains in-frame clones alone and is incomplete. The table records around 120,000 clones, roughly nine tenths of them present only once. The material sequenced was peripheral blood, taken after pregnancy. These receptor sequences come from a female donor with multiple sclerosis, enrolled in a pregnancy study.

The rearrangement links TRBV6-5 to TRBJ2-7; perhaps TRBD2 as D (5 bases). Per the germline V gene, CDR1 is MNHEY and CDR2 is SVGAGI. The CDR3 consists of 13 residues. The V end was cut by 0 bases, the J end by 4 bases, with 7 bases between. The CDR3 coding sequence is TGTGCCAGCAGTTACTCGACGGGATACGAGCAGTACTTC. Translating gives CASSYSTGYEQYF.

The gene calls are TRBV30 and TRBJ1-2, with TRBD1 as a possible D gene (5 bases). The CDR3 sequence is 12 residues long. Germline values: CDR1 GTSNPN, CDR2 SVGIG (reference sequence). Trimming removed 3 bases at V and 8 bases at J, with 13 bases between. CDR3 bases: TGTGCCTGGAGCCTTGGGGGGGGAGGCTACACCTTC. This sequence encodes CAWSLGGGGYTF.

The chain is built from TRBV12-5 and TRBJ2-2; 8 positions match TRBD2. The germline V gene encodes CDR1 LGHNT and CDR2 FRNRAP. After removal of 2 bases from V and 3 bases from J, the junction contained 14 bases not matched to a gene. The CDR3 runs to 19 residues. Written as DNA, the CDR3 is TGTGCTAGTGGTTTGCTTTCCAAAACGGGGGGGCTGTACACCGGGGAGCTGTTTTTT. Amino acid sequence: CASGLLSKTGGLYTGELFF.

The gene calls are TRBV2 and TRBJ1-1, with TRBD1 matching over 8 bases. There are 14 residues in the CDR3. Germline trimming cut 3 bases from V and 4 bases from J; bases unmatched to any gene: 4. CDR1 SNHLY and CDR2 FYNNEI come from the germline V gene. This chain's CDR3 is CASSDDRGSTEAFF. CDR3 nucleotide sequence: TGTGCCAGCAGTGACGACAGGGGAAGCACTGAAGCTTTCTTT.

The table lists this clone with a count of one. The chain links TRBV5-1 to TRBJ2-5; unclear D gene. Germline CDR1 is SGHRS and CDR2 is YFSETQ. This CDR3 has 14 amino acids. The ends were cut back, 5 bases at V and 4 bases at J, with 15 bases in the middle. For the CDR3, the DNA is TGCGCCAGCAGGTCTGGGCTTAATGGAGAGACCCAGTACTTC. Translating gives CASRSGLNGETQYF.

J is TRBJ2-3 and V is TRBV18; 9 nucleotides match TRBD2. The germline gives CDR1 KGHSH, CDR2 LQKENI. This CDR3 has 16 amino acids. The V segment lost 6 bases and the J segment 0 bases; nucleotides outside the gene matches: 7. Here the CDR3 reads CASSSVAGGSTDTQYF. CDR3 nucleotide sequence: TGTGCCAGCTCCTCGGTCGCGGGGGGGAGCACAGATACGCAGTATTTT.